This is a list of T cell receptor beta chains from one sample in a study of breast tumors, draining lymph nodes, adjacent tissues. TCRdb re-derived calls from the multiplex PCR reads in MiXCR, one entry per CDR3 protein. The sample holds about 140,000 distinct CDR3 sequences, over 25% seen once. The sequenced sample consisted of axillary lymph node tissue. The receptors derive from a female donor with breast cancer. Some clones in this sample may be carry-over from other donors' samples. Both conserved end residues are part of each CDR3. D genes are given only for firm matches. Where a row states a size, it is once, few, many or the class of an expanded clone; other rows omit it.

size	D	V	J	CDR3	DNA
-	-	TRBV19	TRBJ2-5	CASSIGGQETQYF	TGTGCCAGTAGTATAGGAGGGCAAGAGACCCAATACTTC
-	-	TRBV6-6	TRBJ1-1	CASSFGTTWNTEAFF	TGTGCCAGCAGTTTTGGAACGACATGGAACACTGAAGCTTTCTTT
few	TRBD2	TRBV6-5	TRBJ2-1	CASSYRAGGYNEQFF	TGTGCCAGCAGTTACCGTGCGGGGGGGTACAATGAGCAGTTCTTC
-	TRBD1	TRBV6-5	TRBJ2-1	CASSRTGGVNEQFF	TGTGCCAGCAGTAGGACAGGTGGAGTCAATGAGCAGTTCTTC
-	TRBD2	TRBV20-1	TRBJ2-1	CSARDLSQAAGGYNEQFF	TGCAGTGCTAGAGATCTCTCACAGGCCGCGGGGGGGTACAATGAGCAGTTCTTC
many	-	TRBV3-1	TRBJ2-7	CASSPRTGSSGAYEQYF	TGTGCCAGCAGCCCAAGGACAGGTTCGTCGGGGGCTTACGAGCAGTACTTC
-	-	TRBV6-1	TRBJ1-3	CASTHPTVFAGNTIYF	TGTGCCAGCACCCATCCGACAGTTTTCGCTGGAAACACCATATATTTT
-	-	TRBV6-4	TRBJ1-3	CASRRSRGFSGDTIYF	TGTGCCAGCAGACGGAGCAGGGGCTTCTCTGGAGACACCATATATTTT
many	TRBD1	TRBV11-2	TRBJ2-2	CASSMGQGTTGELFF	TGTGCCAGCAGCATGGGACAGGGGACCACCGGGGAGCTGTTTTTT
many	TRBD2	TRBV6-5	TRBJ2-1	CASRDTSELNNEQFF	TGTGCCAGCAGGGATACTAGCGAACTAAACAATGAGCAGTTCTTC
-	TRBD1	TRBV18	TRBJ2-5	CASSPVVAPGTGLLRETQYF	TGTGCCAGCTCACCAGTCGTAGCGCCCGGGACAGGGCTTCTCAGGGAGACCCAGTACTTC
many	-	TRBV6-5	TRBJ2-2	CASSYKGTVNTGELFF	TGTGCCAGCAGTTATAAGGGAACCGTTAACACCGGGGAGCTGTTTTTT
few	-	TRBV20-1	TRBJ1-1	CSANQQVNTEAFF	TGCAGTGCTAACCAGCAGGTGAACACTGAAGCTTTCTTT
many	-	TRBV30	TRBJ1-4	CAWTAKKVREKLFF	TGTGCCTGGACGGCGAAGAAAGTTAGGGAAAAACTGTTTTTT
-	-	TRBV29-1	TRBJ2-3	CSVQFRETDTQYF	TGCAGCGTCCAGTTTAGGGAGACGGATACGCAGTATTTT
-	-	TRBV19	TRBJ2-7	CASSSLGTYEQYF	TGTGCCAGTAGTAGCTTAGGCACCTACGAGCAGTACTTC
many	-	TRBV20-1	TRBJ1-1	CSASKFAMNTEAFF	TGCAGTGCTAGTAAGTTTGCAATGAACACTGAAGCTTTCTTT
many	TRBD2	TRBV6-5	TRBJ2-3	CASSTSGETQYF	TGTGCCAGCAGTACTAGCGGGGAGACGCAGTATTTT
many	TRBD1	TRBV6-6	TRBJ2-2	CASSYSVGQGATGELFF	TGTGCCAGCAGTTACTCTGTTGGACAGGGGGCAACCGGGGAGCTGTTTTTT
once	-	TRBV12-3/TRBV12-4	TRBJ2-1	CASSTKPRERNNEQFF	TGTGCCAGCAGCACCAAACCAAGGGAGCGTAACAATGAGCAGTTCTTC
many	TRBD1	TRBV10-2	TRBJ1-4	CASSEATGGGGGKLFF	TGCGCCAGCAGTGAGGCGACAGGGGGAGGCGGCGGAAAACTGTTTTTT
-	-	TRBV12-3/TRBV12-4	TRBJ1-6	CASSLKPSTGPNSYDSPLHF	TGTGCCAGCAGTTTAAAGCCATCGACAGGTCCCAACTCCTATGATTCACCCCTCCACTTT
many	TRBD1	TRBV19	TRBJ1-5	CASRTGVGNQPQHF	TGTGCCAGCAGGACAGGAGTAGGCAATCAGCCCCAGCATTTT
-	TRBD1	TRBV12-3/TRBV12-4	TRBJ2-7	CASSSGRQGYEQYF	TGTGCCAGCAGTTCGGGCCGACAGGGCTACGAGCAGTACTTC
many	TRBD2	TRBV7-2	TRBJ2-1	CASSLVGSGVYNEQFF	TGTGCCAGCAGCTTAGTAGGTAGCGGGGTGTACAATGAGCAGTTCTTC
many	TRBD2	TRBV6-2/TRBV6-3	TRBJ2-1	CASRFPSGAYNEQFF	TGTGCCAGCAGATTTCCTAGCGGGGCCTACAATGAGCAGTTCTTC
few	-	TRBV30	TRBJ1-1	CAWSSAANTEAFF	TGTGCCTGGAGTTCAGCCGCGAACACTGAAGCTTTCTTT
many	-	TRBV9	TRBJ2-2	CASSVGGLTGELFF	TGTGCCAGCAGCGTAGGGGGACTCACCGGGGAGCTGTTTTTT
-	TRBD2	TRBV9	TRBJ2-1	CASSRLPGLGNEQFF	TGTGCCAGCAGCAGGCTTCCGGGACTAGGAAATGAGCAGTTCTTC
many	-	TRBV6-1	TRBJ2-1	CASSGIHDNEQFF	TGTGCCAGCAGTGGAATTCACGACAATGAGCAGTTCTTC
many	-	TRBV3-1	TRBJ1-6	CASSQVYNSPLHF	TGTGCCAGCAGCCAAGTGTATAATTCACCCCTCCACTTT
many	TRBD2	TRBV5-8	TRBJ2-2	CASSHGTSGGLVNTGELFF	TGTGCCAGCAGCCACGGGACTAGCGGGGGGCTGGTGAACACCGGGGAGCTGTTTTTT
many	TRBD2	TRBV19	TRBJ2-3	CASHRTSGGLDTQYF	TGTGCCAGTCACCGGACTAGCGGGGGCTTAGATACGCAGTATTTT
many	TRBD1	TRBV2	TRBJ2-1	CASTSQGFHEQFF	TGTGCCAGCACCTCACAGGGGTTCCATGAGCAGTTCTTC
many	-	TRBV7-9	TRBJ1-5	CASSLNSEQPQHF	TGTGCCAGCAGCCTCAATTCTGAGCAGCCCCAGCATTTT
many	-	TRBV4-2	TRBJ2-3	CASSQGQTDTQYF	TGTGCCAGCAGCCAAGGACAGACAGATACGCAGTATTTT
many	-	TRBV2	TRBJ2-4	CASSDWNGKNIQYF	TGTGCCAGCAGTGATTGGAACGGTAAAAACATTCAGTACTTC
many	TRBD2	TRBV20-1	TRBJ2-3	CSASETSGGAGTQYF	TGCAGTGCTAGTGAGACTAGCGGGGGGGCCGGTACGCAGTATTTT
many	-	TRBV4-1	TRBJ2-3	CASSHWGRTSSTDTQYF	TGCGCCAGCAGCCATTGGGGACGAACCTCTAGCACAGATACGCAGTATTTT
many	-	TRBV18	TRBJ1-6	CASSPSQVGVGNSPLHF	TGTGCCAGCTCACCATCCCAGGTGGGGGTGGGGAATTCACCCCTCCACTTT